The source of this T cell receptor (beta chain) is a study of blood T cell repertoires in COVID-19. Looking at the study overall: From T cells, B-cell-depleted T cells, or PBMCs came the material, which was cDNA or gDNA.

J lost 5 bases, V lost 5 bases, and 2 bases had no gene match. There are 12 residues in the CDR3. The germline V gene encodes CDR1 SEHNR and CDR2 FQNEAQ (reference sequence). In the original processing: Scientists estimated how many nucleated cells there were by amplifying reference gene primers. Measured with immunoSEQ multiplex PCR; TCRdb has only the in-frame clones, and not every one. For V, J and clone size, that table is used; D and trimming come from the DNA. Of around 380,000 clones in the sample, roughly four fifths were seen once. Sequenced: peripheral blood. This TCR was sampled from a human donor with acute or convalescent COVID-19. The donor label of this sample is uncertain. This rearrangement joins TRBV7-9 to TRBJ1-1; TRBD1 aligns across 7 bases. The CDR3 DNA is TGTGCCAGCAGCATGGGACAGACTGAAGCTTTCTTT. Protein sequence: CASSMGQTEAFF.